A selection of T cell receptor beta chains follows, all from one sample in a study of T cells after yellow fever vaccination. TCRdb used MiXCR to reprocess the 5' RACE reads, holding one entry per CDR3 protein. The sample consists of some 100,000 distinct CDR3 sequences, approximately 9% of them appearing once. The sequences come from CD8+ T cells not binding an NS4B(214-222) dextramer, sorted from PBMCs, collected around 15 days after the first yellow fever vaccination. The receptors derive from a young man who received the YFV17D yellow fever vaccine. Both conserved end residues are part of each CDR3. The D gene is left open where the match is weak. Clone size is shown for a subset of rows, as once, few, many or a class of expanded clone.

abundance: few
v_gene: TRBV12-3/TRBV12-4
d_gene: NA
j_gene: TRBJ1-2
len: 15
CDR3aa: CASSLAPDRIYGYTF

abundance: many
v_gene: TRBV12-3/TRBV12-4
d_gene: TRBD2
j_gene: TRBJ2-5
len: 14
CDR3aa: CASTLAGGKETQYF

abundance: NA
v_gene: TRBV20-1
d_gene: TRBD2
j_gene: TRBJ2-2
len: 14
CDR3aa: CSASGGITAGELFF

abundance: few
v_gene: TRBV5-6
d_gene: NA
j_gene: TRBJ2-7
len: 11
CDR3aa: CASSLNLEQYF

abundance: few
v_gene: TRBV29-1
d_gene: TRBD1
j_gene: TRBJ1-4
len: 14
CDR3aa: CSVDGTGGSEKLFF

abundance: NA
v_gene: TRBV6-2/TRBV6-3
d_gene: NA
j_gene: TRBJ2-2
len: 16
CDR3aa: CASSTWTDQNTGELFF

abundance: few
v_gene: TRBV27
d_gene: NA
j_gene: TRBJ1-1
len: 15
CDR3aa: CASSLSAGVNTEAFF

abundance: NA
v_gene: TRBV5-5
d_gene: TRBD1
j_gene: TRBJ1-2
len: 16
CDR3aa: CASSLYSGGSDYGYTF

abundance: many
v_gene: TRBV6-2/TRBV6-3
d_gene: NA
j_gene: TRBJ2-7
len: 13
CDR3aa: CASSYRDNYEQYF

abundance: NA
v_gene: TRBV20-1
d_gene: TRBD1
j_gene: TRBJ2-5
len: 13
CDR3aa: CSAPDRSRETQYF

abundance: NA
v_gene: TRBV7-9
d_gene: TRBD1
j_gene: TRBJ1-1
len: 15
CDR3aa: CASSPRTGQNTEAFF

abundance: NA
v_gene: TRBV7-8
d_gene: TRBD1
j_gene: TRBJ2-5
len: 15
CDR3aa: CASSAGTGARETQYF

abundance: few
v_gene: TRBV4-1
d_gene: NA
j_gene: TRBJ1-3
len: 16
CDR3aa: CASSIAVRGVGNTIYF

abundance: NA
v_gene: TRBV29-1
d_gene: NA
j_gene: TRBJ2-2
len: 12
CDR3aa: CSVQMNTGELFF

abundance: NA
v_gene: TRBV12-3/TRBV12-4
d_gene: TRBD1
j_gene: TRBJ2-7
len: 14
CDR3aa: CASSLSTGGNEQYF

abundance: few
v_gene: TRBV4-1
d_gene: NA
j_gene: TRBJ2-2
len: 16
CDR3aa: CASSQGLRGGAGELFF

abundance: few
v_gene: TRBV20-1
d_gene: NA
j_gene: TRBJ2-5
len: 16
CDR3aa: CSARERVLESQETQYF

abundance: NA
v_gene: TRBV6-2/TRBV6-3
d_gene: NA
j_gene: TRBJ2-2
len: 13
CDR3aa: CASSSQEAGELFF

abundance: few
v_gene: TRBV5-1
d_gene: TRBD1
j_gene: TRBJ2-5
len: 15
CDR3aa: CASSIGQGPQETQYF

abundance: NA
v_gene: TRBV6-5
d_gene: TRBD2
j_gene: TRBJ2-3
len: 15
CDR3aa: CASSRVAGNTDTQYF

abundance: few
v_gene: TRBV28
d_gene: TRBD2
j_gene: TRBJ2-2
len: 16
CDR3aa: CASSPRGTIGAGELFF

abundance: NA
v_gene: TRBV21-1
d_gene: NA
j_gene: TRBJ1-2
len: 14
CDR3aa: CASSKSLYICGYTF

abundance: NA
v_gene: TRBV7-9
d_gene: TRBD1
j_gene: TRBJ1-2
len: 14
CDR3aa: CASSVINRGNGYTF

abundance: NA
v_gene: TRBV5-4
d_gene: TRBD2
j_gene: TRBJ2-3
len: 14
CDR3aa: CASSLAGGRDTQYF

abundance: NA
v_gene: TRBV5-1
d_gene: NA
j_gene: TRBJ2-1
len: 15
CDR3aa: CASSPDGNSYNEQFF

abundance: few
v_gene: TRBV6-2/TRBV6-3
d_gene: TRBD2
j_gene: TRBJ2-3
len: 14
CDR3aa: CASSPGLDADTQYF

abundance: NA
v_gene: TRBV4-1
d_gene: TRBD1
j_gene: TRBJ1-6
len: 15
CDR3aa: CASRQTGQGNSPLHF

abundance: NA
v_gene: TRBV20-1
d_gene: TRBD2
j_gene: TRBJ2-1
len: 15
CDR3aa: CSASPWTSGVSEQFF

abundance: few
v_gene: TRBV12-3/TRBV12-4
d_gene: NA
j_gene: TRBJ2-7
len: 13
CDR3aa: CASSLGGLYEQYF

abundance: NA
v_gene: TRBV5-1
d_gene: NA
j_gene: TRBJ2-7
len: 15
CDR3aa: CASSEHDSQPYEQYF

abundance: many
v_gene: TRBV11-2
d_gene: TRBD1
j_gene: TRBJ1-1
len: 16
CDR3aa: CASSLSQGAMNTEAFF

abundance: NA
v_gene: TRBV28
d_gene: NA
j_gene: TRBJ1-5
len: 12
CDR3aa: CASTQYQQPQHF

abundance: few
v_gene: TRBV6-5
d_gene: TRBD1
j_gene: TRBJ2-1
len: 13
CDR3aa: CASSYWTGGEQFF

abundance: few
v_gene: TRBV2
d_gene: NA
j_gene: TRBJ2-7
len: 13
CDR3aa: CASTAPSSYEQYF

abundance: NA
v_gene: TRBV15
d_gene: NA
j_gene: TRBJ2-3
len: 14
CDR3aa: CATSPRGGTDTQYF

abundance: NA
v_gene: TRBV7-6
d_gene: NA
j_gene: TRBJ1-4
len: 17
CDR3aa: CASSSRDADRGGEKLFF

abundance: few
v_gene: TRBV5-6
d_gene: TRBD2
j_gene: TRBJ2-3
len: 16
CDR3aa: CASSLGGGGPGDTQYF

abundance: many
v_gene: TRBV12-3/TRBV12-4
d_gene: TRBD1
j_gene: TRBJ2-5
len: 17
CDR3aa: CASSPGPLGTDQETQYF

abundance: NA
v_gene: TRBV2
d_gene: NA
j_gene: TRBJ2-1
len: 17
CDR3aa: CASSEEASSGSYNEQFF

abundance: few
v_gene: TRBV19
d_gene: NA
j_gene: TRBJ1-2
len: 13
CDR3aa: CASRTGSGYGYTF

abundance: few
v_gene: TRBV6-5
d_gene: TRBD1
j_gene: TRBJ2-4
len: 14
CDR3aa: CASSYPGTENIQYF

abundance: few
v_gene: TRBV19
d_gene: NA
j_gene: TRBJ1-2
len: 13
CDR3aa: CASTSRPNYGYTF

abundance: few
v_gene: TRBV9
d_gene: NA
j_gene: TRBJ1-2
len: 12
CDR3aa: CASSGIAYGYTF

abundance: NA
v_gene: TRBV5-1
d_gene: NA
j_gene: TRBJ2-2
len: 13
CDR3aa: CASKDSDTGELFF

abundance: NA
v_gene: TRBV11-2
d_gene: NA
j_gene: TRBJ2-5
len: 13
CDR3aa: CASSLADWETQYF

abundance: NA
v_gene: TRBV7-9
d_gene: NA
j_gene: TRBJ1-2
len: 14
CDR3aa: CASSLSSTGHGYTF

abundance: many
v_gene: TRBV7-9
d_gene: NA
j_gene: TRBJ1-1
len: 12
CDR3aa: CASSPGQTEAFF

abundance: many
v_gene: TRBV4-1
d_gene: NA
j_gene: TRBJ2-7
len: 13
CDR3aa: CASSQKQGYEQYF

abundance: few
v_gene: TRBV5-4
d_gene: NA
j_gene: TRBJ2-3
len: 15
CDR3aa: CASSLALETTDTQYF

abundance: NA
v_gene: TRBV7-8
d_gene: NA
j_gene: TRBJ2-5
len: 16
CDR3aa: CASSLEGLAGYETQYF

abundance: NA
v_gene: TRBV12-2
d_gene: NA
j_gene: TRBJ1-5
len: 17
CDR3aa: CASRSRGGFYSNQPQHF

abundance: NA
v_gene: TRBV4-3
d_gene: TRBD1
j_gene: TRBJ2-3
len: 17
CDR3aa: CASSQGGQGIIADTQYF

abundance: NA
v_gene: TRBV20-1
d_gene: NA
j_gene: TRBJ1-1
len: 14
CDR3aa: CSASEELRGTEAFF

abundance: few
v_gene: TRBV9
d_gene: TRBD1
j_gene: TRBJ2-3
len: 11
CDR3aa: CASSTGDREYF

abundance: NA
v_gene: TRBV5-4
d_gene: NA
j_gene: TRBJ2-3
len: 16
CDR3aa: CASSPSLGVSTDTQYF

abundance: few
v_gene: TRBV6-2/TRBV6-3
d_gene: TRBD2
j_gene: TRBJ2-7
len: 15
CDR3aa: CASSYGAGGSYEQYF

abundance: NA
v_gene: TRBV5-8
d_gene: NA
j_gene: TRBJ2-3
len: 14
CDR3aa: CAMSPGLVTDTQYF